These 30 T cell receptor beta chains were sequenced from one sample in a study of shared clonotypes between healthy human individuals. Clones were read by immunoSEQ multiplex PCR, and TCRdb kept only the in-frame ones, dropping some. The table records some 1 million clones, around 76% of them present only once. Sequenced sample: memory CD4+ T cells sorted from blood. The subset was: CD45RA-negative fraction. The source of these receptors is a man between 18 and 35 years old in good health.

This clone has only one observation. The chain couples TRBV4-3 to TRBJ2-3; the match to TRBD1 covers 8 bases. The V gene's germline CDR1 is LGHNA and CDR2 YSLEER. The V segment lost 1 base and the J segment 4 bases; nucleotides outside the gene matches: 4. This CDR3 is 15 amino acids long. The chain's CDR3 is CASSQVDRVADTQYF. CDR3 bases: TGCGCCAGCAGCCAAGTGGACAGGGTCGCAGATACGCAGTATTTT.

The chain uses TRBV30 and TRBJ2-2; no definite D call. The germline V gene has CDR1 GTSNPN and CDR2 SVGIG (reference sequence). CDR3 length: 13 residues. The V gene lost 5 bases and the J gene lost 4 bases, with 11 bases spanning the gap. For the CDR3, the DNA is TGTGCCTGGGCGGCCCAGGTCACCGGGGAGCTGTTTTTT. The encoded protein is CAWAAQVTGELFF.

This clone was seen a handful of times. The chain employs TRBV21-1 and TRBJ1-1; TRBD1 is the table's D call and was not checked against the DNA. TRBV21-1 is termed a pseudogene. The CDR3 loop spans 15 amino acids. The DNA of the CDR3 is TGTGCCAGCAGCACCGGACATTTGGCGAACACTGAAGCTTTCTTT. Its protein product is CASSTGHLANTEAFF.

The genes are TRBV11-3 and TRBJ2-2; D call uncertain. Trimming took off 5 bases at V and 3 bases at J, with 16 bases between the two ends. The CDR3 loop spans 16 amino acids. CDR1 and CDR2 (germline): SGHNT, YENEEA. The DNA for the CDR3 is TGTGCCAGCAGCGCTGGGAACCAGGAGTACACCGGGGAGCTGTTTTTT. As protein: CASSAGNQEYTGELFF.

The chain carries TRBV2 and TRBJ1-1; a possible D gene is TRBD1 (6 bases). V was trimmed by 4 bases and J by 4 bases, leaving 16 bases between them. The length of the CDR3 is 15 residues. Germline V gene sequence: CDR1 SNHLY, CDR2 FYNNEI. CDR3 region: CASSVDRLLSTEAFF. The CDR3 DNA follows: TGTGCCAGCAGTGTTGACAGGCTGCTGAGCACTGAAGCTTTCTTT.

This clone was seen just once. V usage is TRBV30 and J usage is TRBJ1-4; TRBD1 matches 7 bases. Unmatched junction bases numbered 7, after V lost 2 bases and J lost 7 bases. Germline V gene sequence: CDR1 GTSNPN, CDR2 SVGIG (reference sequence). There are 14 residues in the CDR3. The CDR3 sequence: CAWSQTGRAEKLFF. CDR3 in DNA: TGTGCCTGGAGTCAGACAGGGCGGGCTGAAAAACTGTTTTTT.

V is TRBV4-2 and J is TRBJ2-5; 9 nucleotides align to TRBD2. CDR1 is LGHNA, CDR2 YNFKEQ, per germline. Trimming at V came to 3 bases and at J to 5 bases, leaving 4 bases not matched to a gene. The CDR3 length is 14 residues. CDR3 nucleotide sequence: TGTGCCAGCAGCCAGATAGCGGGGGTCGAGACCCAGTACTTC. Translated, it gives CASSQIAGVETQYF.

The chain uses TRBV5-4 and TRBJ2-1, with TRBD2 as a possible D gene (5 bases). Germline V gene lookup returns CDR1 SGHNT and CDR2 YYREEE (reference sequence). V was shortened by 2 bases and J by 5 bases, with 8 bases between the two germline ends. The CDR3 length is 13 residues. In nucleotides, the CDR3 is TGTGCCAGCAGCTTAGGAGCGGACAATGAGCAGTTCTTC. It codes for CASSLGADNEQFF.

The J gene is TRBJ2-1, the V gene TRBV5-6, with 10 nucleotides matching TRBD2. Per germline, CDR1 SGHDT and CDR2 YYEEEE. The V gene end was trimmed by 0 bases and the J gene end by 7 bases; junction bases not matched to a gene: 10. This CDR3 is built from 17 residues. DNA for the CDR3: TGTGCCAGCAGCTTGGCTACTAGCGGGGCCTCAGGTAATGAGCAGTTCTTC. Its translation is CASSLATSGASGNEQFF.

The chain uses TRBV6-6 and TRBJ2-7; 7 nucleotides line up with TRBD2. This CDR3 has 13 residues. Unmatched junction bases numbered 3, after V lost 5 bases and J lost 2 bases. Germline CDR1 MNHNY, CDR2 SVGAGI (reference sequence). In DNA, the CDR3 is TGTGCCAGCAGTGGGAGGGATGCCTACGAGCAGTACTTC. Its translation is CASSGRDAYEQYF.

The chain carries TRBV5-1 and TRBJ2-6, with D perhaps TRBD2 (5 bases). Per the germline V gene, CDR1 is SGHRS and CDR2 is YFSETQ. With 4 bases removed from V and 0 bases from J, the gap between germline ends came to 14 bases. The CDR3 contains 17 residues. The CDR3 nucleotides are TGCGCCAGCAGCCCAGGACTTTCAAGCTCTGGGGCCAACGTCCTGACTTTC. Translation gives CASSPGLSSSGANVLTF.

The rearrangement joins TRBV10-3 to TRBJ1-6; D possibly corresponds to TRBD1 (5 bases). The germline V gene encodes CDR1 ENHRY and CDR2 SYGVKD. Between the trimmed V and J ends, which lost 6 bases and 9 bases, there was a span of 15 bases. CDR3 length equals 14 residues. The CDR3 loop is CAISTLQEGSPLHF. CDR3 DNA: TGTGCCATCAGCACCCTACAGGAGGGTTCACCCCTCCACTTT.

V usage is TRBV27 and J usage is TRBJ1-6; D gene uncertain. With 4 bases removed from V and 7 bases from J, the gap between germline ends came to 14 bases. The CDR3 spans 15 residues. Germline CDR1 MNHEY, CDR2 SMNVEV (reference sequence). The CDR3 nucleotides read TGTGCCAGCAGTTGGTCAAAGCCGGGCAATTCACCCCTCCACTTT. Residues: CASSWSKPGNSPLHF.

This clone was recorded a few times. The V and J genes are TRBV5-1 and TRBJ2-3; 9 bases line up with TRBD1. The CDR3 is 14 residues long. The J segment lost 3 bases and the V segment lost 4 bases, leaving 3 bases of the junction unmatched. Germline-derived CDR1 and CDR2 are SGHRS and YFSETQ. CDR3 amino acids: CASSRDRETDTQYF. The CDR3 DNA follows: TGCGCCAGCAGCCGGGACAGGGAAACAGATACGCAGTATTTT.

The V and J genes are TRBV19 and TRBJ1-5; 7 positions match TRBD1. From germline, CDR1 is LNHDA and CDR2 SQIVND (reference sequence). The V and J ends lost 7 bases and 4 bases, in that order; junction bases with no gene match: 10. There are 15 residues in the CDR3. The CDR3 bases are TGTGCCAGTAATACTGGGACAGAAGCTAATCAGCCCCAGCATTTT. Its protein is CASNTGTEANQPQHF.

The chain recombines TRBV6-1 with TRBJ2-7; 7 positions agree with TRBD1. The ends lost 8 bases at V and 4 bases at J; junction bases unmatched: 11. The CDR3 length is 14 residues. Germline V gives CDR1 MNHNS, CDR2 SASEGT. CDR3 sequence reads: CASRNRDRLYEQYF. The DNA of the CDR3 is TGTGCCAGCCGGAACCGGGACAGACTTTACGAGCAGTACTTC.

This clone has a single count. The chain employs TRBV6-5 and TRBJ2-7; possible D gene TRBD2, 5 bases. Germline V gene data show CDR1 as MNHEY and CDR2 as SVGAGI. The CDR3 has 12 residues. V was clipped by 7 bases and J by 6 bases, with 13 bases between them. The CDR3 DNA follows: TGTGCCAGCAACTCGGACGGAGGCGAGCAGTACTTC. Protein product: CASNSDGGEQYF.

The gene calls are TRBV5-1 and TRBJ2-2, with D perhaps matching TRBD1 (6 bases). There are 14 residues in the CDR3. Germline assignment: CDR1 SGHRS and CDR2 YFSETQ. Between the trimmed V and J ends, which lost 0 bases and 5 bases, there was a span of 8 bases. CDR3 residues: CASSLAGETGELFF. CDR3 in DNA: TGCGCCAGCAGCTTGGCAGGGGAAACCGGGGAGCTGTTTTTT.

This chain uses TRBV6-1 with TRBJ2-7, with D possibly being TRBD1 (6 bases). The ends were cut back, 4 bases at V and 3 bases at J, with 13 bases in the middle. CDR1 is MNHNS, CDR2 SASEGT, per germline. This CDR3 region has 14 residues. The DNA for the CDR3 is TGTGCCAGCAGTGGAGGGGGTTTCATCTACGAGCAGTACTTC. Translation gives CASSGGGFIYEQYF.

V and J are TRBV28 and TRBJ1-5, with D tentatively TRBD1 (5 bases). With 2 bases removed from V and 6 bases from J, the gap between germline ends came to 14 bases. In germline, CDR1 is MDHEN, CDR2 SYDVKM. The CDR3 loop spans 15 amino acids. CDR3 bases: TGTGCCAGCAGTTTACACGGCCAGGGTGGTCAGCCCCAGCATTTT. This translates into CASSLHGQGGQPQHF.

CDR3 sequence reads: CASSQGTGGYTF. The CDR3 nucleotides are TGCGCCAGCAGCCAGGGGACAGGGGGCTACACCTTC. The V call is TRBV5-1, the J call TRBJ1-2, with TRBD1 matching 9 bases. The length of the CDR3 is 12 residues. Losses at the gene ends were 4 bases for V and 8 bases for J; bases not matched to a gene: 3. Germline V lookup: CDR1 SGHRS, CDR2 YFSETQ. The variable domain in full, with the rest retrieved from reference TRBV5-1 and TRBJ1-2, is KAGVTQTPRYLIKTRGQQVTLSCSPISGHRSVSWYQQTPGQGLQFLFEYFSETQRNKGNFPGRFSGRQFSNSRSEMNVSTLELGDSALYLCASSQGTGGYTFGSGTRLTVV.

The chain recombines TRBV4-3 with TRBJ2-3; 7 nucleotides match TRBD2. The CDR3 has 16 residues. The J segment lost 3 bases and the V segment lost 0 bases, leaving 6 bases of the junction unmatched. Germline assignment: CDR1 LGHNA and CDR2 YSLEER. CDR3 in DNA: TGCGCCAGCAGCCAAGATATCGACGGGAGGACAGATACGCAGTATTTT. It is translated as CASSQDIDGRTDTQYF.

The genes are TRBV28 and TRBJ1-6, with TRBD1 matching over 12 bases. The V gene's germline CDR1 is MDHEN and CDR2 SYDVKM. V was clipped by 5 bases and J by 14 bases; unmatched bases: 10. The CDR3 covers 15 residues. The CDR3 reads CASSTGTGGPTALHF. Written as DNA, the CDR3 is TGTGCCAGCAGTACTGGGACAGGGGGCCCCACAGCCCTCCACTTT.

The count of this clone is one. The rearrangement links TRBV5-4 to TRBJ2-3, with D maybe TRBD2 (6 bases). Trimming cost V 4 bases and J 1 base, with 16 bases left between them. CDR3 length equals 16 residues. Germline CDR1 and CDR2: SGHNT and YYREEE (reference sequence). As DNA, the CDR3 is TGTGCCAGCAGCCCCAGCCAGGAGGGCCGCACAGATACGCAGTATTTT. It encodes CASSPSQEGRTDTQYF.

This clone was recorded a few times. The chain uses TRBV6-5 and TRBJ2-7; 7 bases line up with TRBD1. With 2 bases clipped from V and 3 bases from J, the junction kept 1 base outside the gene matches. CDR3 size: 13 residues. Germline V gene sequence: CDR1 MNHEY, CDR2 SVGAGI. The CDR3 DNA follows: TGTGCCAGCAGTTACAACAGGGGCTACGAGCAGTACTTC. Translating it yields CASSYNRGYEQYF.

Details on this clone: The sample holds other DNA sequences that translate to the same CDR3. V is TRBV5-1 and J is TRBJ1-4; D is unclear. This CDR3 spans 14 amino acids. V was shortened by 0 bases and J by 4 bases, with 7 bases between the two germline ends. CDR1 is SGHRS, CDR2 YFSETQ, per germline. The CDR3 region has the DNA TGCGCCAGCAGCTTGGAGCGGAGTAATGAAAAACTGTTTTTT. Protein sequence: CASSLERSNEKLFF.

V usage is TRBV5-1 and J usage is TRBJ2-1; 14 bases agree with TRBD2. The CDR3 contains 14 residues. Looked up from germline, CDR1 is SGHRS and CDR2 is YFSETQ. The junction had 7 bases not matched to a gene; V was cut back by 6 bases and J by 11 bases. The CDR3 loop reads CASIGLAGGQQQFF. DNA of the CDR3: TGCGCCAGCATCGGACTAGCGGGGGGCCAACAGCAGTTCTTC.

This clone was seen a single time. The gene calls are TRBV5-3 and TRBJ1-1; D is uncertain. TRBV5-3 is reported as an ORF; its role is uncertain. The V and J ends lost 0 bases and 2 bases respectively, with 8 bases between them. This CDR3 comprises 14 residues. CDR3 in amino acids: CARSLGQVNTEAFF. The CDR3, as DNA: TGTGCCAGAAGCTTGGGGCAGGTAAACACTGAAGCTTTCTTT.

This chain links TRBV4-1 with TRBJ2-5, with a weak D call TRBD2 (6 bases). The CDR3 runs 13 residues. The V gene's germline CDR1 is MGHRA and CDR2 YSYEKL. V lost 0 bases and J 11 bases, leaving 13 bases between the germline ends. The CDR3 reads CASSQDRGSGQYF. CDR3 DNA: TGCGCCAGCAGCCAAGACCGGGGGAGTGGTCAGTACTTC.

The rearrangement uses TRBV6-1 and TRBJ1-1; 7 bases map to TRBD1. V was clipped by 2 bases and J by 4 bases; unmatched bases: 7. Germline V CDR1 and CDR2: MNHNS, SASEGT. The CDR3 spans 15 residues. The CDR3 sequence is CASSEFGSGGTEAFF. The CDR3 region has the DNA TGTGCCAGCAGTGAATTCGGGTCAGGGGGCACTGAAGCTTTCTTT.